This T cell receptor (beta chain) stems from a study of T cell responses to AZD1222 COVID-19 vaccine. The wider study: Second-dose schedules of about 4 or about 12 weeks were combined. Findings and limits, study-wide: The sample set comprised mostly white British donors with more females, and clonal diversity was possibly underestimated.

V gave up 3 bases and J gave up 6 bases, with 13 bases separating them. The CDR3 extends over 14 amino acids. Germline CDR1 is SGHRS and CDR2 is YFSETQ. The table came from immunoSEQ multiplex PCR; TCRdb's copy has only in-frame clones and leaves some out. Here the sample spans about 150,000 clones, 87% being singletons. A note on this clone: The antigen remains undetermined.

The chain links TRBV5-1 to TRBJ2-1, with D possibly called TRBD1 or TRBD2 (5 bases each). This sequence was found in an adult in good health. Source: peripheral blood, taken on day 0 of AZD1222 vaccination. DNA of the CDR3: TGCGCCAGCAGCTCCGGGACCCGTGCCAATGAGCAGTTCTTC. As protein: CASSSGTRANEQFF.